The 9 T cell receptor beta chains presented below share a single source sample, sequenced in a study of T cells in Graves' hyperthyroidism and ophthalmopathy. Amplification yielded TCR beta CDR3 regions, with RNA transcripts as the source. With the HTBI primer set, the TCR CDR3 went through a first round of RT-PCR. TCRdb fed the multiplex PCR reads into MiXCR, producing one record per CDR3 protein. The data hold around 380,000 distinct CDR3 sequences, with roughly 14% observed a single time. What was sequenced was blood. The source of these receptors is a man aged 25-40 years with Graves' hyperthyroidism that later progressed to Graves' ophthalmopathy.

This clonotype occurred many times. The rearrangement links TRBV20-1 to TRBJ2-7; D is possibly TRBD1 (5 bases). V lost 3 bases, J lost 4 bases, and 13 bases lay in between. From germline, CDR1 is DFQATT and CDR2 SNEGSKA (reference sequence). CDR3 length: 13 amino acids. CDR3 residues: CSASQGLGYEQYF. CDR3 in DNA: TGCAGTGCTAGTCAGGGCCTCGGGTACGAGCAGTACTTC.

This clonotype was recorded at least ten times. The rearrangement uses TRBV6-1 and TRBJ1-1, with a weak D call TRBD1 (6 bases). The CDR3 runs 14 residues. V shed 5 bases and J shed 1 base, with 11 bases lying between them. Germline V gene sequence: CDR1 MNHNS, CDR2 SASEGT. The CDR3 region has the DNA TGTGCCAGCAGTTACGCAGGGGCGAACACTGAAGCTTTCTTT. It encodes CASSYAGANTEAFF.

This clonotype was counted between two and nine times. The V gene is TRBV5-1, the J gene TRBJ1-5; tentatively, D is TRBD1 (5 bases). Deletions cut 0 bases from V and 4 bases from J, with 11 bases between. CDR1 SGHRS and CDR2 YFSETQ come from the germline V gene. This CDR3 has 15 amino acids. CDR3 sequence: CASSLAGLKNQPQHF. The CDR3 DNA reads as TGCGCCAGCAGCTTGGCAGGGCTGAAGAATCAGCCCCAGCATTTT.

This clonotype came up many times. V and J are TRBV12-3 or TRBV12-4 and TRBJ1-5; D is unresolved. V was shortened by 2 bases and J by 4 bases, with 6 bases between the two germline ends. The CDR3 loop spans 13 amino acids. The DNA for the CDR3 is TGTGCCAGCAGTTTAACGGTAAATCAGCCCCAGCATTTT. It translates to CASSLTVNQPQHF.

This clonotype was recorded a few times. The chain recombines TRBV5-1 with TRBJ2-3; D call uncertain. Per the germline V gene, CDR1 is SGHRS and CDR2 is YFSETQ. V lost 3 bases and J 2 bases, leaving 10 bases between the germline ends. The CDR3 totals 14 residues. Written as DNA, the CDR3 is TGCGCCAGCAGCTCCGGTAACCCCACAGATACGCAGTATTTT. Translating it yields CASSSGNPTDTQYF.

The CDR3 DNA sequence: TGTGCCAGCTCACGAACTAGCGGGGAATCAGATACGCAGTATTTT. Amino acid sequence: CASSRTSGESDTQYF. The rearrangement joins TRBV18 to TRBJ2-3, with TRBD2 matching over 10 bases. Germline V gene sequence: CDR1 KGHSH, CDR2 LQKENI. The CDR3 has 15 residues. After removal of 4 bases from V and 4 bases from J, the junction contained 5 bases not matched to a gene.

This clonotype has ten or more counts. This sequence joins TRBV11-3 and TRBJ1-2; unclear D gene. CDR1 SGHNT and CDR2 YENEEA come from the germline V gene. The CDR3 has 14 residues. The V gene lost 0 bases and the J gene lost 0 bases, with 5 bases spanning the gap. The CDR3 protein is CASSLDWPNYGYTF. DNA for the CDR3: TGTGCCAGCAGCTTAGATTGGCCTAACTATGGCTACACCTTC.

CDR3 nucleotides: TGCAGTGCTAAAGGACTAGCGGGGGGATGGGGGTTCACAGATACGCAGTATTTT. Translating gives CSAKGLAGGWGFTDTQYF. This chain joins TRBV20-1 and TRBJ2-3, with TRBD2 matching 14 bases. The CDR3 is 18 amino acids. V trimming: 4 bases; J trimming: 2 bases; junction bases outside the gene matches: 11. The germline gives CDR1 DFQATT, CDR2 SNEGSKA (reference sequence).

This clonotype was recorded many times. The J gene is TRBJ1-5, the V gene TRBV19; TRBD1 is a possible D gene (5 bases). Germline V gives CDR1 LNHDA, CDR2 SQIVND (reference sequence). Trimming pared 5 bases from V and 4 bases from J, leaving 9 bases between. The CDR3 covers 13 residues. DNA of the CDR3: TGTGCCAGTAGTTGGGGGGAAAATCAGCCCCAGCATTTT. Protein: CASSWGENQPQHF.